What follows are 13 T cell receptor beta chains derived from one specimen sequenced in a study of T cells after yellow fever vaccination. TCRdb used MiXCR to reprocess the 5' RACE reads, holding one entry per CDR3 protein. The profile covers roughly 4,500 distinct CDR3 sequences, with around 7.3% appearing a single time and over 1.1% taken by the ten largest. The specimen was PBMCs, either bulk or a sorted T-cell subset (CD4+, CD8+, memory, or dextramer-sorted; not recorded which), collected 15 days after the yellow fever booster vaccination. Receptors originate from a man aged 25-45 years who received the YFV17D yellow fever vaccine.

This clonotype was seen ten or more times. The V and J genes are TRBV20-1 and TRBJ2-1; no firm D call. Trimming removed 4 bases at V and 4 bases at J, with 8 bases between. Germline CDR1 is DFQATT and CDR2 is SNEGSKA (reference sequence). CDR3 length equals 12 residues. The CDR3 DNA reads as TGCAGTGCTAAAAAGGGTTACAATGAGCAGTTCTTC. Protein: CSAKKGYNEQFF.

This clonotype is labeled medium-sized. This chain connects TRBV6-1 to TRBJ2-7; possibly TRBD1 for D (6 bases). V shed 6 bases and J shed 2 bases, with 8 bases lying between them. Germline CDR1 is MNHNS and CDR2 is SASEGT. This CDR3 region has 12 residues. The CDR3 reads CASRRQAYEQYF. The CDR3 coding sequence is TGTGCCAGCAGAAGACAGGCCTACGAGCAGTACTTC.

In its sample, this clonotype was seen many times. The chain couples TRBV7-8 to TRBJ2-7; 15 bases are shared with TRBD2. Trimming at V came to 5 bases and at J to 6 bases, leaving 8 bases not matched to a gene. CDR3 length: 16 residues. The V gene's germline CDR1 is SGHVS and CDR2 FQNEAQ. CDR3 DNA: TGTGCCAGCAGCACGGGACTAGCGGGAGGTCGGGGCGAGCAGTACTTC. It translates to CASSTGLAGGRGEQYF.

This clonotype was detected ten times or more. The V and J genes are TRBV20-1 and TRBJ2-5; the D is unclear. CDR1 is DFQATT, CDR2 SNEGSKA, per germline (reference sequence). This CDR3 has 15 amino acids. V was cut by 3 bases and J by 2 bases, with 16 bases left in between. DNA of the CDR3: TGCAGTGCTAGCTTGGGGTCCCCCTTACAAGAGACCCAGTACTTC. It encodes CSASLGSPLQETQYF.

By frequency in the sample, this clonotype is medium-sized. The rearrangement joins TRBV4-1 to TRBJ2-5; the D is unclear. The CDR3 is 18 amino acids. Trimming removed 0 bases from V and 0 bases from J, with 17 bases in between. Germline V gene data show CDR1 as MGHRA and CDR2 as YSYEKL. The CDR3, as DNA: TGCGCCAGCAGCCAAGATTCGAGTCTGGGAAGTTACCAAGAGACCCAGTACTTC. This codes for CASSQDSSLGSYQETQYF.

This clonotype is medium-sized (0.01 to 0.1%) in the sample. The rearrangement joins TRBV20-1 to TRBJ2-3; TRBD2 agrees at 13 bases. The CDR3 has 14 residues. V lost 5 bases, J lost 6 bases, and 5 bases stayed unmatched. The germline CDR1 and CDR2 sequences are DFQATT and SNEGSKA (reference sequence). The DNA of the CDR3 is TGCAGTGCTCAACTAGCGGGAGGGCCGGATACGCAGTATTTT. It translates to CSAQLAGGPDTQYF.

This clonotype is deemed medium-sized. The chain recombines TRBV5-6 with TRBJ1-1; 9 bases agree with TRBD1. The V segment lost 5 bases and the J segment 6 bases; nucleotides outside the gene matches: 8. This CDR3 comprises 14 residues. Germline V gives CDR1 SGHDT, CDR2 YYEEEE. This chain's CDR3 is CASSLRDRVPEAFF. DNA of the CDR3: TGTGCCAGCAGTCTCCGGGACAGGGTGCCTGAAGCTTTCTTT.

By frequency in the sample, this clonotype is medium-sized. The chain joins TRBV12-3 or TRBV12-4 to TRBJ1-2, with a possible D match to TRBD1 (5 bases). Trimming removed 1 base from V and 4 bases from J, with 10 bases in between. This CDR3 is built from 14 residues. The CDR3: CASSLGHGGYGYTF. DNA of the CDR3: TGTGCCAGCAGTTTAGGACACGGGGGCTATGGCTACACCTTC.

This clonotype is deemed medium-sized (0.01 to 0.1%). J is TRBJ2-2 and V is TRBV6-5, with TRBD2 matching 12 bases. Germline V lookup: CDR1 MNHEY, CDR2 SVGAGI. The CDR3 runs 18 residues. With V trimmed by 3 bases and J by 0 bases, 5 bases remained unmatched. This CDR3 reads CASSYATSGRTNTGELFF. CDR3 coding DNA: TGTGCCAGCAGTTATGCGACTAGCGGGAGAACGAACACCGGGGAGCTGTTTTTT.

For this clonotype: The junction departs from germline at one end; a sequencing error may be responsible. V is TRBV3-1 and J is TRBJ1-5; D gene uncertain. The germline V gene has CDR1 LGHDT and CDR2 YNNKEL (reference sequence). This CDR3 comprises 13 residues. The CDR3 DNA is TGTGCCAGCACCACGCAGGTCCCTCAGACCCAGCATTTT. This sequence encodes CASTTQVPQTQHF.

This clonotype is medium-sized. The CDR3 region is CASSMGQGYGYTF. CDR3 in DNA: TGTGCCAGTAGTATGGGACAGGGGTATGGCTACACCTTC. This chain uses TRBV19 with TRBJ1-2, with 10 bases fitting TRBD1. J gave up 5 bases and V 3 bases, and 0 bases lay outside the gene matches. The CDR3 runs to 13 residues. Germline CDR1 and CDR2: LNHDA and SQIVND (reference sequence). Full variable domain (rest looked up from reference TRBV19 and TRBJ1-2): DGGITQSPKYLFRKEGQNVTLSCEQNLNHDAMYWYRQDPGQGLRLIYYSQIVNDFQKGDIAEGYSVSREKKESFPLTVTSAQKNPTAFYLCASSMGQGYGYTFGSGTRLTVV.

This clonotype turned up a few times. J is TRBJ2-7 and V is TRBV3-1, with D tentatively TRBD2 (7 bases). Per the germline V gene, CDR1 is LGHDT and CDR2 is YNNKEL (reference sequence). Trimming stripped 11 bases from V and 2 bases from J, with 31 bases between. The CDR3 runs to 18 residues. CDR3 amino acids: CASCPQGPSAGDTYEQYF. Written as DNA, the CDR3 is TGTGCCTCCTGCCCCCAAGGGCCTAGCGCGGGGGACACCTACGAGCAGTACTTC.

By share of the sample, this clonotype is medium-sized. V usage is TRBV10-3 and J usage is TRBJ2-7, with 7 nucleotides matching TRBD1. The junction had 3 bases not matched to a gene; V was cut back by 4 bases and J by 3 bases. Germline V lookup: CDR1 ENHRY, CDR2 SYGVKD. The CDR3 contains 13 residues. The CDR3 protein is CAISAGTDYEQYF. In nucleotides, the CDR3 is TGTGCCATCAGTGCTGGGACAGACTACGAGCAGTACTTC.